This T cell receptor (beta chain) appears in the sequencing data of a study of cytomegalovirus exposure and HLA in healthy donors. Study details: The Caucasian-associated ancestry cluster held over 65% of some 420 genotyped donors.

Germline-derived CDR1 and CDR2 are SGHTA and FQGNSA. The CDR3 totals 16 residues. Points on this clone: A read error may produce the germline difference seen at one junction end.

Primers for the PCR totalled 60 Vbeta and 13 Jbeta. Clones were sequenced by immunoSEQ multiplex PCR, and TCRdb holds only the in-frame ones, with some missing. The sample has over 100,000 clones, 72% seen once; the top ten hold around 4.2%. The source is a man aged 45-65 years in good health and CMV-seropositive. The material sequenced was PBMCs. This rearrangement joins TRBV7-2 to TRBJ2-1, with 7 bases aligning to TRBD2. The CDR3 sequence is CASRLVVTSLADEQFF. The CDR3 DNA is TGTGCCAGCAGATTAGTTGTGACTAGCCTAGCCGATGAGCAGTTCTTC.